This entry lists 16 T cell receptor beta chains sequenced from one sample in a study of post-analysis software for immune sequencing data. Study-level results: A handful of TRBV segments were significantly more frequent in patients than in controls. TRBV5-6, TRBV5-1 and TRBV20-1 were among these segments.

These receptors have no identified antigens. TCR beta cDNA libraries had unique molecular identifiers. TCRdb redid the calling of the PCR reads with MiXCR, one entry per CDR3 protein. The sample holds approximately 660,000 distinct CDR3 sequences; 55% to 70% are singletons and the top ten take over 9%. The sequenced sample was blood. The receptors shown here come from a girl aged 2-10 years with multiple sclerosis.

This clonotype was detected only a few times. The genes are TRBV29-1 and TRBJ2-7, with 7 bases aligning to TRBD1. The germline V gene encodes CDR1 SQVTM and CDR2 ANQGSEA. The CDR3 sequence is 14 residues long. CDR3 residues: CTSGHGTAAYEQYF. CDR3 coding DNA: TGCACCTCAGGACACGGGACAGCAGCCTACGAGCAGTACTTC.

The chain uses TRBV24-1 and TRBJ2-3; 10 bases fit TRBD1. This CDR3 has 17 residues. Germline values: CDR1 KGHDR, CDR2 SFDVKD. Trimming at V came to 3 bases and at J to 2 bases, leaving 7 bases not matched to a gene. The CDR3 here is CATSDTLGTGDTDTQYF. The CDR3 DNA follows: TGTGCCACCAGTGATACCCTCGGGACAGGGGACACAGATACGCAGTATTTT.

The rearrangement uses TRBV27 and TRBJ2-3, with 7 nucleotides matching TRBD2. Germline V CDR1 and CDR2: MNHEY, SMNVEV (reference sequence). Trimming removed 6 bases from V and 4 bases from J; junction bases left unmatched: 10. This CDR3 region has 15 residues. The CDR3 DNA sequence: TGTGCCAGCAGACCTCAGGCGGGAGTTGCAGATACGCAGTATTTT. Translated: CASRPQAGVADTQYF.

The chain joins TRBV5-1 to TRBJ2-1; TRBD1 matches 9 bases. Germline loops: CDR1 SGHRS, CDR2 YFSETQ. With 6 bases clipped from V and 0 bases from J, the junction kept 4 bases outside the gene matches. The CDR3 covers 15 residues. CDR3 amino acids: CASTPGQGSYNEQFF. CDR3 in DNA: TGCGCCAGCACCCCGGGACAGGGCTCCTACAATGAGCAGTTCTTC. Full variable domain (remainder filled in from reference TRBV5-1 and TRBJ2-1): KAGVTQTPRYLIKTRGQQVTLSCSPISGHRSVSWYQQTPGQGLQFLFEYFSETQRNKGNFPGRFSGRQFSNSRSEMNVSTLELGDSALYLCASTPGQGSYNEQFFGPGTRLTVL.

V gene TRBV5-5 combines with J gene TRBJ1-3; D is unresolved. The length of the CDR3 is 14 residues. Germline values: CDR1 SGHKS, CDR2 YYEKEE (reference sequence). Trimming pared 2 bases from V and 6 bases from J, leaving 12 bases between. In DNA, the CDR3 is TGTGCCAGCAGCTTAACCGTCCTGGAAAACACCATATATTTT. Residues: CASSLTVLENTIYF.

This sequence joins TRBV7-6 and TRBJ2-6, with D perhaps matching TRBD2 (7 bases). Germline V gives CDR1 SGHVS, CDR2 FNYEAQ. The CDR3 is made up of 21 amino acids. V was pared by 1 base and J by 0 bases, with 22 bases between. This CDR3 reads CASSLEVGGGRASSGANVLTF. DNA of the CDR3: TGTGCCAGCAGCTTAGAAGTGGGAGGGGGACGAGCCTCCTCTGGGGCCAACGTCCTGACTTTC.

This clonotype was observed a few times. The chain employs TRBV6-4 and TRBJ2-7; D is undetermined. This CDR3 comprises 12 residues. Trimming took 6 bases from V and 4 from J, leaving 10 bases between them. The germline gives CDR1 MRHNA, CDR2 SNTAGT. This CDR3 is CASRRWDYEQYF. In DNA form, the CDR3 reads TGTGCCAGCAGGCGGTGGGATTACGAGCAGTACTTC.

The V call is TRBV4-1, the J call TRBJ1-2; D is possibly TRBD1 (5 bases). The germline CDR1 and CDR2 sequences are MGHRA and YSYEKL. The V end lost 4 bases, the J end lost 8 bases, and 26 bases lay between the germline ends. This CDR3 is built from 17 residues. The CDR3 is CASSPVGTGTTKRGYTF. The CDR3 DNA sequence: TGCGCCAGCAGCCCGGTGGGCACAGGAACAACAAAGCGGGGCTACACCTTC.

With respect to this clonotype: Relative to the germline gene, one junction end is altered; a read error may explain this. The chain employs TRBV15 and TRBJ2-5; 7 bases map to TRBD2. The CDR3 is 14 residues long. The germline gives CDR1 LNHNV, CDR2 YYDKDF (reference sequence). The CDR3 reads CATSIAGLQETRYF. The CDR3 region has the DNA TGTGCCACCAGCATAGCGGGCCTCCAAGAGACCCGGTACTTC.

This clonotype was seen just once. The chain has TRBV6-2 or TRBV6-3 and TRBJ2-1; tentatively, D is TRBD2 (5 bases). Trimming removed 5 bases from V and 8 bases from J, with 7 bases in between. The CDR3 is 11 residues long. Germline lookup yields CDR1 MNHEY and CDR2 SVGEGT. The CDR3 bases are TGTGCCAGCAGTAATAGCGATGAGCAGTTCTTC. As protein: CASSNSDEQFF.

The J gene is TRBJ2-1, the V gene TRBV12-3 or TRBV12-4, with 10 bases fitting TRBD2. This CDR3 is built from 17 residues. After removal of 7 bases from V and 0 bases from J, the junction contained 9 bases not matched to a gene. The CDR3 protein is CASTLYSGGSSYNEQFF. CDR3 DNA: TGTGCCAGCACCCTCTATAGCGGGGGGAGCTCCTACAATGAGCAGTTCTTC.

The chain has TRBV6-5 and TRBJ1-6; 9 bases agree with TRBD1. Germline V gene data show CDR1 as MNHEY and CDR2 as SVGAGI. V gave up 2 bases and J gave up 10 bases; unmatched junction bases: 24. This CDR3 is 21 amino acids long. DNA of the CDR3: TGTGCCAGCAGTTACAGAAGCCGGGACAGGGATAATTCGGCCGGAGGATCACCCCTCCACTTT. Protein product: CASSYRSRDRDNSAGGSPLHF.

This clonotype appeared a single time. The CDR3 bases are TGTGCCAGCAGCCGGGACGTCGCCTACGAGCAGTACTTC. Its protein product is CASSRDVAYEQYF. The gene calls are TRBV3-1 and TRBJ2-7; tentatively, D is TRBD1 or TRBD2 (5 bases each). The ends were cut back, 4 bases at V and 2 bases at J, with 9 bases in the middle. This CDR3 has 13 residues. Germline assignment: CDR1 LGHDT and CDR2 YNNKEL (reference sequence).

The table lists this clonotype with a few counts. The chain links TRBV15 to TRBJ2-7; 11 bases are a match to TRBD1. Losses at the gene ends were 0 bases for V and 2 bases for J; bases not matched to a gene: 3. The CDR3 is 16 amino acids. Germline assignment: CDR1 LNHNV and CDR2 YYDKDF (reference sequence). The CDR3: CATSRDRGQGAYEQYF. DNA of the CDR3: TGTGCCACCAGCAGAGATCGGGGACAGGGGGCCTACGAGCAGTACTTC.

V is TRBV2 and J is TRBJ2-7; 9 nucleotides align to TRBD2. The J call may be mistaken, given a closer DNA end match to TRBJ2-5. The germline CDR1 and CDR2 sequences are SNHLY and FYNNEI. This CDR3 is built from 15 residues. The CDR3: CASKRAGGIQETQYF. The CDR3 region has the DNA TGTGCCAGCAAACGAGCGGGAGGTATCCAAGAGACCCAGTACTTC.

The chain combines TRBV5-1 with TRBJ2-7; 11 bases are a match to TRBD1. CDR1 and CDR2 (germline): SGHRS, YFSETQ. The CDR3 is 15 residues long. V was clipped by 0 bases and J by 6 bases; unmatched bases: 5. The CDR3 nucleotides are TGCGCCAGCAGCTTGGTAGGTGGGACAGGGGGCGAGCAGTACTTC. Encoded protein: CASSLVGGTGGEQYF.